The next 11 T cell receptor beta chains were all read from a single sample in a study of blood T cell repertoires in COVID-19. The protocol was immunoSEQ multiplex PCR, while the TCRdb copy is restricted to in-frame clones and leaves out a portion. The sample includes some 180,000 clones, roughly 89% of them seen just once. Sequencing was carried out using peripheral blood. All receptors derive from a man aged 40-55 years with acute or convalescent COVID-19.

The V call is TRBV5-6, the J call TRBJ2-2, with 7 bases aligning to TRBD2. The V segment lost 0 bases and the J segment 1 base; nucleotides outside the gene matches: 9. CDR1 and CDR2 from the germline V gene are SGHDT and YYEEEE. The CDR3 covers 18 residues. The CDR3 spells CASSLVMGGFGNTGELFF. CDR3 sequence (DNA): TGTGCCAGCAGCTTGGTTATGGGAGGGTTTGGGAACACCGGGGAGCTGTTTTTT. Full variable domain (missing parts from reference TRBV5-6 and TRBJ2-2): DAGVTQSPTHLIKTRGQQVTLRCSPKSGHDTVSWYQQALGQGPQFIFQYYEEEERQRGNFPDRFSGHQFPNYSSELNVNALLLGDSALYLCASSLVMGGFGNTGELFFGEGSRLTVL.

V gene TRBV6-6 combines with J gene TRBJ1-3; a weak D match, TRBD1 (6 bases). The ends were cut back, 2 bases at V and 0 bases at J, with 8 bases in the middle. The CDR3 is 15 amino acids. Germline values: CDR1 MNHNY, CDR2 SVGAGI (reference sequence). CDR3 coding DNA: TGTGCCAGCAGTTACCCGGACAGCTCTGGAAACACCATATATTTT. Translation gives CASSYPDSSGNTIYF.

V and J are TRBV5-4 and TRBJ1-6; TRBD1 matches at 8 bases. Trimming took 3 bases from V and 7 from J; bases not matched to a gene: 6. Germline V gene data show CDR1 as SGHNT and CDR2 as YYREEE (reference sequence). The CDR3 contains 15 residues. The CDR3 nucleotides are TGTGCCAGCAGCTCCATGGGACAGGTGAATTCACCCCTCCACTTT. Protein: CASSSMGQVNSPLHF. Full variable domain (outside the CDR3, taken from reference TRBV5-4 and TRBJ1-6): ETGVTQSPTHLIKTRGQQVTLRCSSQSGHNTVSWYQQALGQGPQFIFQYYREEENGRGNFPPRFSGLQFPNYSSELNVNALELDDSALYLCASSSMGQVNSPLHFGNGTRLTVT.

The count of this clone is one. The chain employs TRBV9 and TRBJ2-1; TRBD2 agrees at 8 bases. Germline CDR1 reads SGDLS; CDR2 reads YYNGEE. There are 15 residues in the CDR3. V lost 0 bases, J lost 8 bases, and 7 bases stayed unmatched. CDR3 DNA sequence: TGTGCCAGCAGCGTAGCGGTAGCGGGGTTGTATGAGCAGTTCTTC. This sequence encodes CASSVAVAGLYEQFF.

The table lists this clone with a count of one. The gene calls are TRBV7-8 and TRBJ1-5; 9 bases map to TRBD1. This CDR3 is built from 21 residues. Germline-derived CDR1 and CDR2 are SGHVS and FQNEAQ. V lost 1 base, J lost 4 bases, and 20 bases stayed unmatched. The DNA of the CDR3 is TGTGCCAGCAGCTTAGGCAACCGGAACCGGGACAGGGAGGGTAGAAATCAGCCCCAGCATTTT. Translating it yields CASSLGNRNRDREGRNQPQHF.

J is TRBJ2-7 and V is TRBV10-2; 10 nucleotides align to TRBD1. CDR1 and CDR2 (germline): WSHSY, SAAADI. CDR3 size: 14 residues. After removal of 4 bases from V and 7 bases from J, the junction contained 7 bases not matched to a gene. CDR3 residues: CASSVGQGPWEQYF. DNA for the CDR3: TGCGCCAGCAGTGTGGGACAGGGGCCCTGGGAGCAGTACTTC.

V gene TRBV4-2 combines with J gene TRBJ1-4; 11 nucleotides agree with TRBD1. This CDR3 has 19 amino acids. V shed 4 bases, J shed 2 bases, and the junction held 12 bases outside the gene matches. Germline V gene sequence: CDR1 LGHNA, CDR2 YNFKEQ. CDR3 protein: CASSPRTGGASPTNEKLFF. DNA of the CDR3: TGTGCCAGCAGCCCCCGGACAGGGGGCGCATCCCCCACTAATGAAAAACTGTTTTTT.

V gene TRBV7-9 combines with J gene TRBJ2-1; TRBD2 matches 10 bases. J was trimmed by 8 bases and V by 4 bases; bases with no gene match: 11. This CDR3 has 16 residues. Germline V gives CDR1 SEHNR, CDR2 FQNEAQ (reference sequence). As DNA, the CDR3 is TGTGCCAGCAGCTCACTTTTAGCGGGGGGTTACGATGAGCAGTTCTTC. It translates to CASSSLLAGGYDEQFF.

Concerning this clone: An end of the junction does not agree with germline; a read error may underlie this. V usage is TRBV25-1 and J usage is TRBJ2-7, with a weak D call TRBD1 (6 bases). The germline V gene encodes CDR1 MGHDK and CDR2 SYGVNS. There are 13 residues in the CDR3. CDR3 protein: CASSELDRPKAWF. The CDR3 DNA is TGTGCCAGCAGTGAATTGGACAGACCTAAAGCTTGGTTC.

The rearrangement links TRBV18 to TRBJ2-7; TRBD1 matches at 11 bases. J gave up 3 bases and V 3 bases, and 4 bases lay outside the gene matches. Germline CDR1 is KGHSH and CDR2 is LQKENI. CDR3 size: 15 residues. The chain's CDR3 is CASSPGTGGVYEQYF. The DNA of the CDR3 is TGTGCCAGCTCACCGGGGACAGGGGGGGTCTACGAGCAGTACTTC.

The genes are TRBV7-2 and TRBJ2-1; 14 nucleotides match TRBD2. Trimming at V came to 5 bases and at J to 7 bases, leaving 7 bases not matched to a gene. The CDR3 loop spans 16 amino acids. CDR1 and CDR2 from the germline V gene are SGHTA and FQGNSA. In nucleotides, the CDR3 is TGTGCCAGCAGCGCGACTAGCGGGGGGGGACTAAATGAGCAGTTCTTC. Translating gives CASSATSGGGLNEQFF.